Listed below are T cell receptor beta chains from one sample, sequenced in a study of early T cells in non-severe SARS-CoV-2 infection. TCRdb independently ran MiXCR on the 5' RACE reads; one entry per CDR3 protein. The sample carries approximately 35,000 distinct CDR3 sequences, about 3.8% recorded once. Input material: whole blood. The receptors originated from an adult who was a healthcare worker with PCR-confirmed SARS-CoV-2 infection or an uninfected control (not recorded which). Each CDR3 is given with its conserved first and last residue. The D gene is left open where the match is weak. Some rows have no size entry. The others give once, few or many, or a class for an expanded clone.

TGTGCCAGCAGCTTACCCCGCGGGACTGGGCCCCAGCATTTT	CASSLPRGTGPQHF	TRBV5-8	TRBJ1-5	many	-
TGCAGCGGACGACAGGGGGTGAACACCGGGGAGCTGTTTTTT	CSGRQGVNTGELFF	TRBV29-1	TRBJ2-2	few	TRBD1
TGTGCCAGTAGTTTGAGTCCCGGCAGGGCTTCGGAGACCCAGTACTTC	CASSLSPGRASETQYF	TRBV19	TRBJ2-5	many	-
TGCAGTGCCCAAGGACAGGTCAATCAGCCCCAGCATTTT	CSAQGQVNQPQHF	TRBV20-1	TRBJ1-5	many	TRBD1
TGTGCCAGCCGCCAGACCGGGACAGGGGTTATACCTGAAGCTTTCTTT	CASRQTGTGVIPEAFF	TRBV28	TRBJ1-1	many	TRBD1
TGTGCCAGTGCCTGGCGGGGGGATACGCAGTATTTT	CASAWRGDTQYF	TRBV7-8	TRBJ2-3	many	TRBD2
TGTGCCAGCAGTTTTGGGGCCGACAATGAGCAGTTCTTC	CASSFGADNEQFF	TRBV12-3/TRBV12-4	TRBJ2-1	few	-
TGTGCCATACTAGCGGGTACCTACAATGAGCAGTTCTTC	CAILAGTYNEQFF	TRBV2	TRBJ2-1	many	TRBD2
TGTGCCAGCAGCTTAACCACATACTCTGGGGCCAACGTCCTGACTTTC	CASSLTTYSGANVLTF	TRBV7-3	TRBJ2-6	many	-
TGTGCCAGCAGCTTAGGTCTAGGGGGGAATGAGCAGTTCTTC	CASSLGLGGNEQFF	TRBV11-3	TRBJ2-1	many	-
TGTGCCAGCTCCAGTGGAGAACCCCCCTACGAGCAGTACTTC	CASSSGEPPYEQYF	TRBV18	TRBJ2-7	many	-
TGTGCCAGCAGGTGGGAGTACGAGCAGTACTTC	CASRWEYEQYF	TRBV21-1	TRBJ2-7	many	-
TGCAGCGCCGTTTGGGGGGGTTTCTATGAGCAGTTCTTC	CSAVWGGFYEQFF	TRBV29-1	TRBJ2-1	many	TRBD2
TGTGCCAGCAGTCCCGCCCGTTTAGTCGGGAGTCAGTACTTC	CASSPARLVGSQYF	TRBV6-2/TRBV6-3	TRBJ2-4	few	-
TGTGCCAGCAACCCCGAGATGGGGTCGGGGACGAAATCAAACACCGGGGAGCTGTTTTTT	CASNPEMGSGTKSNTGELFF	TRBV5-8	TRBJ2-2	many	-
TGTGCCAGCAGTCCTAGCGGGAGGGAGGTCGATACGCAGTATTTT	CASSPSGREVDTQYF	TRBV6-5	TRBJ2-3	many	TRBD2
TGTGCCAGCAGCTCGGGGGGCCAAGAGACCCAGTACTTC	CASSSGGQETQYF	TRBV5-6	TRBJ2-5	few	TRBD2
TGCAGCGTTACAGGGGAACCCTTCACAGATACGCAGTATTTT	CSVTGEPFTDTQYF	TRBV29-1	TRBJ2-3	many	TRBD1
TGTGCCAGCAGCCCCGTTTGGACAGGGGCAATTTACGAGCAGTACTTC	CASSPVWTGAIYEQYF	TRBV11-2	TRBJ2-7	many	TRBD1
TGTGCCAGCAGCCCAGGCCCCAGCTATGGCTACACCTTC	CASSPGPSYGYTF	TRBV11-2	TRBJ1-2	many	-
TGTGCCAGTAGTGACGGTAGCGGCTACGAGCAGTACTTC	CASSDGSGYEQYF	TRBV19	TRBJ2-7	many	-
TGTGCCACGGGCCCCGCAGGGACTGAGCAGTTCTTC	CATGPAGTEQFF	TRBV7-9	TRBJ2-1	many	-
TGTGCCAGCTCACCACGGGGGAACCAAATGAACACTGAAGCTTTCTTT	CASSPRGNQMNTEAFF	TRBV18	TRBJ1-1	many	-
TGTGCCAGCAGCGTACTGACAGGGGGCACTGAAGCTTTCTTT	CASSVLTGGTEAFF	TRBV9	TRBJ1-1	many	TRBD1
TGTGCCAGCAGCGTAGCCCCCTCAGCTAGCTACGAGCAGTACTTC	CASSVAPSASYEQYF	TRBV9	TRBJ2-7	many	-
TGTGCCAGCAGCCCTTGGAGGGGAATGTACAATGAGCAGTTCTTC	CASSPWRGMYNEQFF	TRBV7-9	TRBJ2-1	-	-
TGCGCCAGCAGCTTGGTAAGACAGGGGAAAGCTTTCTTT	CASSLVRQGKAFF	TRBV5-1	TRBJ1-1	many	TRBD1
TGTGCCAGCAGCTCCTTACAGGGGTATGCCGGGGAGCTGTTTTTT	CASSSLQGYAGELFF	TRBV11-2	TRBJ2-2	many	TRBD1
TGCAGTGCTAGGACAGGGTCACGCGGCTACACCTTC	CSARTGSRGYTF	TRBV20-1	TRBJ1-2	many	TRBD1
TGTGCCATCAGAAAGACTAGCGGGGGGAACACCGGGGAGCTGTTTTTT	CAIRKTSGGNTGELFF	TRBV10-3	TRBJ2-2	many	TRBD2
TGCGCCAGCAGCGGACAGATGAACACTGAAGCTTTCTTT	CASSGQMNTEAFF	TRBV10-2	TRBJ1-1	many	-
TGTGCCAGCTCTTTGGGCCTGTTAAAAGTCCAAGAGACCCAGTACTTC	CASSLGLLKVQETQYF	TRBV18	TRBJ2-5	many	-
TGTGCCAGCAGCCAAGAAAGCGGGGGGACCCTCACCTACGAGCAGTACTTC	CASSQESGGTLTYEQYF	TRBV4-2	TRBJ2-7	many	TRBD2
TGTGCCAGCAGCCCGGCAGTTGGGGAGCTGTTTTTT	CASSPAVGELFF	TRBV5-4	TRBJ2-2	many	-
TGTGCCAGCAGTACCGGGACAGGGGACGAGCAGTACTTC	CASSTGTGDEQYF	TRBV6-2/TRBV6-3	TRBJ2-7	few	TRBD1
TGTGCCAGCAGCCGATCGGGGGCTGGGGCCAACGTCCTGACTTTC	CASSRSGAGANVLTF	TRBV12-3/TRBV12-4	TRBJ2-6	few	-
TGCGCCAGCAGCAGAGGGGACAGGACGAATGAGCAGTTCTTC	CASSRGDRTNEQFF	TRBV5-1	TRBJ2-1	many	TRBD1
TGTGCCAGTAGTATCCGGGCAGGGGCGGGTTCAGATACGCAGTATTTT	CASSIRAGAGSDTQYF	TRBV19	TRBJ2-3	many	-
TGCAGCTGTATTACTCTCCTGACAGGAATTAACCCCTACGAGCAGTACTTC	CSCITLLTGINPYEQYF	TRBV29-1	TRBJ2-7	many	-
TGTGCCAGCAGCCCAGGGGCGGGCCGGGCCTACGAGCAGTACTTC	CASSPGAGRAYEQYF	TRBV12-3/TRBV12-4	TRBJ2-7	many	-
TGTGCCAGCAGCTACCGACAGATTAAGCCTTCTGGGGCCAACGTCCTGACTTTC	CASSYRQIKPSGANVLTF	TRBV11-2	TRBJ2-6	many	-
TGTGCCAGCAGTGAGGACAGGGGAAGGGGGCAGTTCTTC	CASSEDRGRGQFF	TRBV6-4	TRBJ2-1	many	TRBD1
TGTGCCAGCAGCCCTTGGACAGTTCAAGAGACCCAGTACTTC	CASSPWTVQETQYF	TRBV5-5	TRBJ2-5	-	-
TGTGCCAGCTCACCGACCCAAGATCACAATGAGCAGTTCTTC	CASSPTQDHNEQFF	TRBV18	TRBJ2-1	many	-
TGCAGTGCAAAACGTGGGGTCCTGAACACTGAAGCTTTCTTT	CSAKRGVLNTEAFF	TRBV20-1	TRBJ1-1	many	-
TGTGCCAGCGGTCTGTATGGAGTATGGACTGGGGAGCTGTTTTTT	CASGLYGVWTGELFF	TRBV6-2/TRBV6-3	TRBJ2-2	many	-
TGTGCCAGCAGCTTAATTAGCGGGAGGGCGACAGATACGCAGTATTTT	CASSLISGRATDTQYF	TRBV7-3	TRBJ2-3	few	TRBD2
TGTGCCAGTAGGCTAACTAGCGTTGGGACAGATACGCAGTATTTT	CASRLTSVGTDTQYF	TRBV19	TRBJ2-3	many	TRBD2
TGCGCCAGCAGCTTGGATCCTAGCGGGAGCACCTACAATGAGCAGTTCTTC	CASSLDPSGSTYNEQFF	TRBV5-1	TRBJ2-1	many	TRBD2
TGTGCCAGCTCACCCGACGACAGGGGCCTGTATTTT	CASSPDDRGLYF	TRBV18	TRBJ2-3	many	TRBD1
TGTGCCATCGGGGGAGCGAACACCGGGGAGCTGTTTTTT	CAIGGANTGELFF	TRBV7-2	TRBJ2-2	few	-